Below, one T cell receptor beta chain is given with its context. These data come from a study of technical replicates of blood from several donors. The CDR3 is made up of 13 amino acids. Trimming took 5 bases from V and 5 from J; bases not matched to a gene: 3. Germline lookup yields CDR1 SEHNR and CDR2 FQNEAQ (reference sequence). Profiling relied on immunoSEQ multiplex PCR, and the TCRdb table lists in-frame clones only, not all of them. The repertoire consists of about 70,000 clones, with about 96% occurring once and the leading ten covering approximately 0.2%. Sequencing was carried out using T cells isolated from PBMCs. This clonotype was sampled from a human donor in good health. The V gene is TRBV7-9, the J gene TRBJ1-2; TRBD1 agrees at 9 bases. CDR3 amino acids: CASSLTGGYGYTF. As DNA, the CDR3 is TGTGCCAGCAGCCTGACAGGGGGTTATGGCTACACCTTC. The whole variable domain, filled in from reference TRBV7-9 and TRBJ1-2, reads DTGVSQNPRHKITKRGQNVTFRCDPISEHNRLYWYRQTLGQGPEFLTYFQNEAQLEKSRLLSDRFSAERPKGSFSTLEIQRTEQGDSAMYLCASSLTGGYGYTFGSGTRLTVV.